The sequence of this T cell receptor (beta chain) was determined in a study of CD8 T cells in ankylosing spondylitis. This clonotype came up once. The antigen is not known. Overall study findings and caveats: According to the report, clones linked to the disease were significantly enriched in matched synovial fluid samples taken from ankylosing spondylitis patients. The authors found the disease-linked clones to be CD8+ and relatively rare in peripheral blood. There were earlier reports of some motif variants in reactive arthritis synovial fluid and blood. Roughly 8 highly homologous variants formed a TCR beta motif that appeared characteristic of ankylosing spondylitis blood.

Preparation of TCR beta libraries was done by quantitative 5'-RACE with molecular barcodes. MiXCR was run by TCRdb on the 5' RACE reads, yielding one entry per CDR3 protein. Of roughly 370,000 distinct CDR3 sequences detected, about a fifth appear once; the ten largest clones hold around 16%. The receptor was isolated from a male donor with ankylosing spondylitis. Sequenced: blood, either unsorted or a sorted T cell fraction (not recorded which).

CDR3 sequence: CASSYSKREAEQFF. In DNA form, the CDR3 reads TGTGCCAGCAGTTACTCGAAGAGGGAGGCTGAGCAGTTCTTC. The chain is built from TRBV6-5 and TRBJ2-1; D perhaps matches TRBD2 (6 bases). CDR3 length: 14 amino acids. V dropped 0 bases and J dropped 9 bases, with 12 bases sitting between them. CDR1 is MNHEY and CDR2 is SVGAGI in the germline V gene.